Listed below are T cell receptor beta chains from one sample, sequenced in a study of T cell responses to AZD1222 COVID-19 vaccine. Assay used: immunoSEQ multiplex PCR; TCRdb lists only in-frame clones, some missing. Of fewer than 200,000 clones listed, around 88% are singletons. Sequenced here: peripheral blood, sampled 28 days after the second AZD1222 dose. Receptors originate from an adult who received the AZD1222 COVID-19 vaccine. Each CDR3 is given with its conserved first and last residue. A D gene is named only where the DNA matches it firmly. The size field is filled for only some rows; it gives once, few, many or a size class.

NA TRBJ2-1 NA TRBV28 CASSLWSGLMGHNEQFF TGTGCCAGCAGTTTATGGAGCGGACTTATGGGACACAATGAGCAGTTCTTC
TRBD1 TRBJ1-1 NA TRBV19 CASSIETGAYTEAFF TGTGCCAGTAGTATAGAGACAGGGGCCTACACTGAAGCTTTCTTT
TRBD1 TRBJ1-2 NA TRBV7-2 CASSLVPGQGHYGYTF TGTGCCAGCAGCTTAGTCCCCGGACAGGGTCACTATGGCTACACCTTC
NA TRBJ2-7 NA TRBV5-1 CASSFLQGRGYEQYF TGCGCCAGCAGCTTCTTACAGGGAAGGGGTTACGAGCAGTACTTC
NA TRBJ2-7 NA TRBV2 CASSLRSGYEQYF TGTGCCAGCAGCCTGAGGAGTGGGTACGAGCAGTACTTC
TRBD1 TRBJ1-5 once TRBV3-1/TRBV3-2 CASSLNRGSNQPQHF TGTGCCAGCAGCCTAAACAGGGGAAGCAATCAGCCCCAGCATTTT
TRBD1 TRBJ1-1 NA TRBV28 CASSLDGTGLNTEAFF TGTGCCAGCAGTTTAGACGGGACAGGATTGAACACTGAAGCTTTCTTT
NA TRBJ1-5 NA TRBV19 CASSVTGNPQHF TGTGCCAGTAGTGTCACAGGGAACCCCCAGCATTTT
TRBD1 TRBJ1-4 NA TRBV3-1/TRBV3-2 CASSEDRDDEKLFF TGTGCCAGCAGCGAGGACAGGGATGATGAAAAACTGTTTTTT
TRBD1 TRBJ2-3 NA TRBV7-8 CASSLDGQGSDTQYF TGTGCCAGCAGCTTAGATGGACAGGGGTCCGATACGCAGTATTTT
TRBD1 TRBJ2-7 NA TRBV6-2/TRBV6-3 CASSRTGTGEQYF TGTGCCAGCAGCCGGACAGGGACGGGAGAGCAGTACTTC
NA TRBJ1-1 once TRBV29-1 CSVPAGGLNTEAFF TGCAGCGTTCCCGCTGGGGGACTGAACACTGAAGCTTTCTTT
NA TRBJ1-1 NA TRBV21-1 CASSRDRELPEAFF TGTGCCAGCAGCCGGGACAGGGAACTCCCTGAAGCTTTCTTT
TRBD1 TRBJ2-3 NA TRBV20-1 CSASWDRGSGTQYF TGCAGTGCTAGTTGGGACAGGGGATCGGGGACGCAGTATTTT
TRBD1 TRBJ2-7 NA TRBV5-5 CASSLTAGTDGEQYF TGTGCCAGCAGCCTCACAGCCGGGACAGACGGAGAGCAGTACTTC
TRBD1 TRBJ2-6 NA TRBV5-5 CASSLGQAVTPGANVLTF TGTGCCAGCAGCCTGGGACAGGCGGTAACTCCTGGGGCCAACGTCCTGACTTTC
TRBD1 TRBJ1-5 NA TRBV2 CASIDREGQPQHF TGTGCCAGCATAGACAGGGAGGGCCAGCCCCAGCATTTT
NA TRBJ1-6 NA TRBV5-4 CASSPAQGNVYNSPLHF TGTGCCAGCAGCCCCGCACAGGGAAATGTCTATAATTCACCCCTCCACTTT
TRBD2 TRBJ2-7 NA TRBV7-3 CASSLSGTSGYEQYF TGTGCCAGCAGCTTATCGGGGACTAGTGGGTACGAGCAGTACTTC
NA TRBJ2-3 NA TRBV30 CAWRGGADTQYF TGTGCCTGGAGGGGGGGGGCCGATACGCAGTATTTT
TRBD1 TRBJ1-5 NA TRBV2 CASSRGQEQPQHF TGTGCCAGCAGTAGGGGGCAGGAACAGCCCCAGCATTTT
NA TRBJ1-1 NA TRBV11-3 CASSLTMNTEAFF TGTGCCAGCAGCTTGACCATGAACACTGAAGCTTTCTTT
TRBD1 TRBJ2-1 NA TRBV5-1 CASSPTWTGNNEQFF TGCGCCAGCAGCCCCACCTGGACAGGTAACAATGAGCAGTTCTTC
NA TRBJ1-2 NA TRBV25-1 CASSASTVFSGYTF TGTGCCAGCAGTGCCTCGACAGTCTTTAGTGGCTACACCTTC
NA TRBJ1-3 NA TRBV27 CASSRTGAGNTIYF TGTGCCAGCAGTCGAACAGGCGCTGGAAACACCATATATTTT
NA TRBJ2-2 NA TRBV14 CASSQDWNTGELFF TGTGCCAGCAGCCAAGATTGGAACACCGGGGAGCTGTTTTTT
NA TRBJ2-2 NA TRBV6-5 CASRRDIGAGELFF TGTGCCAGCAGGAGAGACATAGGGGCCGGGGAGCTGTTTTTT
TRBD2 TRBJ2-3 NA TRBV11-2 CASSPRVAGSTDTQYF TGTGCCAGCAGCCCGCGGGTAGCGGGATCCACAGATACGCAGTATTTT
TRBD1 TRBJ1-6 NA TRBV6-6 CASISDREGNSPLHF TGTGCCAGCATATCGGACAGGGAGGGAAATTCACCCCTCCACTTT
NA TRBJ1-2 NA TRBV21-1 CASRKEGDLGF TGTGCCAGCAGAAAGGAAGGGGATTTAGGCTTC
NA TRBJ1-2 NA TRBV25-1 CASSGTPIVYTF TGTGCCAGCAGCGGGACGCCTATCGTCTACACCTTC
TRBD2 TRBJ2-3 NA TRBV7-6 CASSLMAGGPDTQYF TGTGCCAGCAGCTTAATGGCGGGGGGGCCTGATACGCAGTATTTT
NA TRBJ2-2 NA TRBV7-3 CASSLVLRGNPGELFF TGTGCCAGCAGCTTAGTTCTACGGGGAAACCCCGGGGAGCTGTTTTTT
NA TRBJ1-1 NA TRBV21-1 CASSKVGAFF TGTGCCAGCAGCAAAGTTGGAGCTTTCTTT
NA TRBJ1-5 once TRBV6-6 CASSILRGIQPQHF TGTGCCAGCAGTATCCTCCGGGGGATTCAGCCCCAGCATTTT
TRBD1 TRBJ1-6 NA TRBV27 CASSLSGTGLNSPLHF TGTGCCAGCAGTTTATCCGGGACAGGACTCAATTCACCCCTCCACTTT